Listed below are T cell receptor beta chains from one sample, sequenced in a study of blood T cell repertoires in COVID-19. TCRdb's table, derived via immunoSEQ multiplex PCR, lists solely in-frame clones and lacks some. The profile shows 150,000 to 200,000 clones, about 86% of them singletons. Sequencing was performed on peripheral blood. The receptors originated from a man aged 55 to 70 with acute or convalescent COVID-19. CDR3s include the opening cysteine and the closing phenylalanine or tryptophan. D genes are given only for firm matches. Rows give clone size only sometimes, using once, few, many, or a class for an expanded clone.

TRBV10-1	TRBJ2-3	few	NA	TGCGCCAGCAGCGACGGGCTGGCAGGGGCGAATACGCAGTATTTT	CASSDGLAGANTQYF
TRBV11-1	TRBJ2-3	few	TRBD2	TGTGCCAGCAGCTTAGAGCCAGCGGGGAGCACAGATACGCAGTATTTT	CASSLEPAGSTDTQYF
TRBV5-4	TRBJ1-2	NA	TRBD1	TGTGCCAGCACCCGGACAGGGATAGTCTATGGCTACACCTTC	CASTRTGIVYGYTF
TRBV28	TRBJ1-3	NA	TRBD1	TGTGCCAGCAAGACAGGGGGTCCCGGAAACACCATATATTTT	CASKTGGPGNTIYF
TRBV27	TRBJ1-5	NA	TRBD1	TGTGCCAGCAGTTTCAGCAGGGGGGAAGATCAGCCCCAGCATTTT	CASSFSRGEDQPQHF
TRBV30	TRBJ2-3	NA	TRBD1	TGTGCCTGGAGTGATGGACAGGGGGCGGATACGCAGTATTTT	CAWSDGQGADTQYF
TRBV5-1	TRBJ2-7	NA	TRBD2	TGCGCCAGCAGCTTAAGTGCGGGAGGCGGCTACGAGCAGTACTTC	CASSLSAGGGYEQYF
TRBV5-1	TRBJ1-1	once	NA	TGCGCCAGCAGCTTCCTCGCAGGCATGAACACTGAAGCTTTCTTT	CASSFLAGMNTEAFF
TRBV18	TRBJ1-4	NA	NA	TGTGCCAGCTCACCATTAGAGAATGAAAAACTGTTTTTT	CASSPLENEKLFF
TRBV19	TRBJ1-2	few	NA	TGTGCCAGTAGTATAGAGACAGGAATTTATGGCTACACCTTC	CASSIETGIYGYTF
TRBV11-2	TRBJ2-2	NA	TRBD1	TGTGCCAGCAGCTTAGTCCGGGACAGGGGCGCCGGGGAGCTGTTTTTT	CASSLVRDRGAGELFF
TRBV5-8	TRBJ1-3	NA	NA	TGTGCCAGCAGCTTGGGCCTTTCGGAAGACAGTCGCTCTGGAAACACCATATATTTT	CASSLGLSEDSRSGNTIYF
TRBV18	TRBJ2-5	NA	TRBD1	TGTGCCAGCTCACCGGGGGCAGGGGGCGAGGAGACCCAGTACTTC	CASSPGAGGEETQYF
TRBV3-1/TRBV3-2	TRBJ1-1	NA	NA	TGTGCCAGCAGCCAGGGGGCCGGTGAAGCTTTCTTT	CASSQGAGEAFF
TRBV10-2	TRBJ2-5	NA	TRBD1	TGCGCCAGCAGGGGGGGACAGGGGGTAGAGACCCAGTACTTC	CASRGGQGVETQYF
TRBV6-1	TRBJ1-1	NA	TRBD1	TGTGCCAGCAGTGATCGATCCGGACAGGGTGAAGCTTTCTTT	CASSDRSGQGEAFF
TRBV10-3	TRBJ2-7	NA	TRBD2	TGTGCCATCAGTGAGTTGCGGGAGGGCCGCGAGCAGTACTTC	CAISELREGREQYF
TRBV28	TRBJ2-1	NA	TRBD2	TGTGCCAGCAGCCCATCCGGGACTAGCGCCTACAATGAGCAGTTCTTC	CASSPSGTSAYNEQFF
TRBV28	TRBJ1-2	NA	TRBD1	TGTGCCAGCAGTTTAAGGGCAGGGGGCTTTGGCTACACCTTC	CASSLRAGGFGYTF
TRBV9	TRBJ2-3	NA	NA	TGTGCCAGCAGCGTAGCGACTAGCACAGATACGCAGTATTTT	CASSVATSTDTQYF
TRBV15	TRBJ2-5	NA	NA	TGTGCCACCAGCAGAGAGGGACTCTTTCAAGAGACCCAGTACTTC	CATSREGLFQETQYF
TRBV11-2	TRBJ2-1	NA	TRBD2	TGTGCCAGCAGCTCGACCGAGGGGGGACTAGAGGACAATGAGCAGTTCTTC	CASSSTEGGLEDNEQFF
TRBV5-4	TRBJ1-2	NA	NA	TGTGCCAGCAGCTGGGCGGACAGCAACTATGGCTACACCTTC	CASSWADSNYGYTF
TRBV7-8	TRBJ2-1	many	TRBD2	TGTGCCAGCAGCCGCATTCCGGGGACTACAACCTACAATGAGCAGTTCTTC	CASSRIPGTTTYNEQFF
TRBV14	TRBJ1-5	NA	NA	TGTGCCAGCAGCTCCGTCGTCTCCCTCGGAGGAAGGACGGAGCCCCAGCATTTT	CASSSVVSLGGRTEPQHF
TRBV27	TRBJ1-2	NA	TRBD1	TGTGCCAGCACCCTTTCGGCGGACAGGTTATATGGCTACACCTTC	CASTLSADRLYGYTF